This is a list of T cell receptor beta chains from one sample in a study of vaccination and CD4 T cells after COVID-19. What these receptors recognize is not known. TCRdb re-analysed the PCR reads in MiXCR, keeping a single row per CDR3 protein. This sample has approximately 7,500 distinct CDR3 sequences; about 30% occur once, and the top ten carry approximately 29%. Sequencing used CD4+ T cells from blood, cultured in vitro. The receptors come from a human donor in good health. Both conserved end residues are part of each CDR3. A D gene is named only where the DNA matches it firmly. The listing skips clone size in some rows; elsewhere it reads once, few, many or a size class.

V,size,D,J,CDR3,DNA
TRBV20-1,NA,TRBD1,TRBJ2-7,CSAEGRDRGYEQYF,TGCAGTGCCGAAGGGCGAGACAGGGGTTACGAGCAGTACTTC
TRBV20-1,NA,NA,TRBJ1-2,CSASGGPEVYGYTF,TGCAGTGCTAGTGGGGGGCCCGAGGTGTATGGCTACACCTTC
TRBV5-1,NA,TRBD1,TRBJ1-2,CASSKGQEIFYGYTF,TGCGCCAGCAGCAAGGGACAGGAGATTTTCTATGGCTACACCTTC
TRBV7-2,few,NA,TRBJ1-1,CASSLAFPGAGIPEAFF,TGTGCCAGCAGCTTAGCTTTTCCTGGAGCTGGGATTCCTGAAGCTTTCTTT
TRBV20-1,few,NA,TRBJ1-2,CSGSTGLDGYTF,TGCAGTGGTAGTACGGGGCTGGATGGCTACACCTTC
TRBV6-1,few,TRBD1,TRBJ1-1,CASTQGGQGGITEAFF,TGTGCCAGCACCCAAGGCGGGCAGGGGGGAATCACTGAAGCTTTCTTT
TRBV18,NA,NA,TRBJ2-5,CASSQRSAGETQYF,TGTGCCAGCTCACAAAGGTCTGCGGGCGAGACCCAGTACTTC
TRBV19,NA,NA,TRBJ1-5,CASAGTGVFQPQHF,TGTGCCAGTGCCGGGACGGGGGTATTTCAGCCCCAGCATTTT
TRBV20-1,few,NA,TRBJ1-1,CSALQTANTEAFF,TGCAGTGCTCTACAGACAGCCAACACTGAAGCTTTCTTT
TRBV11-1,NA,NA,TRBJ2-7,CASGLLGSSYEQYF,TGTGCCAGCGGCTTATTGGGGAGCTCCTACGAGCAGTACTTC
TRBV19,few,TRBD1,TRBJ1-6,CASSETGDNSPLHF,TGTGCCAGTAGCGAGACAGGGGATAATTCACCCCTCCACTTT
TRBV18,few,TRBD1,TRBJ1-2,CASSTGGEKGYTF,TGTGCCAGCTCGACAGGGGGGGAGAAGGGCTACACCTTC
TRBV6-1,NA,NA,TRBJ1-4,CASTWTQVGKLFF,TGTGCCAGCACTTGGACACAGGTCGGAAAACTGTTTTTT
TRBV7-2,few,TRBD1,TRBJ1-6,CASSSTTGVNSPLHF,TGTGCCAGCAGCTCGACTACAGGGGTGAATTCACCCCTCCACTTT
TRBV5-4,NA,NA,TRBJ1-1,CASSSNGGTANTEAFF,TGTGCCAGCAGCTCAAATGGGGGTACGGCTAACACTGAAGCTTTCTTT
TRBV20-1,NA,NA,TRBJ1-1,CSASRQLMNTEAFF,TGCAGTGCTTCCCGACAACTTATGAACACTGAAGCTTTCTTT
TRBV27,few,TRBD2,TRBJ2-5,CASSFGGLAVETQYF,TGTGCCAGCAGTTTTGGTGGACTAGCAGTGGAGACCCAGTACTTC
TRBV30,once,TRBD1,TRBJ2-7,CAWSVSGGYEQYF,TGTGCCTGGAGTGTTTCAGGGGGCTACGAGCAGTACTTC
TRBV30,NA,TRBD1,TRBJ1-5,CAWDRGLGQPQHF,TGTGCCTGGGACAGGGGCCTGGGGCAGCCCCAGCATTTT
TRBV10-3,medium-sized,NA,TRBJ1-3,CAITSSGNTIYF,TGTGCCATCACATCCTCTGGAAACACCATATATTTT
TRBV2,few,TRBD1,TRBJ1-2,CASSEEQTGHYGYTF,TGTGCCAGCAGTGAAGAGCAGACAGGGCATTATGGCTACACCTTC
TRBV6-4,NA,NA,TRBJ1-1,CATCDRTFSLRNTEAFF,TGTGCCACTTGCGACAGGACCTTTTCCCTTAGGAACACTGAAGCTTTCTTT
TRBV6-1,NA,NA,TRBJ1-2,CASRTGGGGYTF,TGTGCCAGCAGGACGGGGGGAGGGGGCTACACCTTC
TRBV27,NA,TRBD1,TRBJ2-4,CASSSIQGDKNIQYF,TGTGCCAGCAGTTCTATCCAGGGGGACAAAAACATTCAGTACTTC
TRBV12-3/TRBV12-4,NA,TRBD1,TRBJ1-2,CASSLAGTGGNGYTF,TGTGCCAGCAGTTTAGCGGGGACAGGGGGTAATGGCTACACCTTC
TRBV7-8,few,NA,TRBJ1-5,CASSLATGRDNQPQHF,TGTGCCAGCAGCTTAGCCACGGGACGGGACAATCAGCCCCAGCATTTT
TRBV12-3/TRBV12-4,NA,NA,TRBJ1-2,CASSPGTGNYGYTF,TGTGCCAGCAGTCCCGGGACGGGCAACTATGGCTACACCTTC
TRBV6-1,NA,NA,TRBJ2-4,CAAGEAKNIQYF,TGTGCCGCCGGGGAGGCCAAAAACATTCAGTACTTC
TRBV5-5,NA,TRBD1,TRBJ1-5,CASSLSRGTGLIGQPQHF,TGTGCCAGCAGCTTATCTAGGGGGACAGGTTTAATTGGTCAGCCCCAGCATTTT
TRBV6-4,NA,NA,TRBJ2-2,CASSDSSTGELFF,TGTGCCAGCAGTGACTCTAGCACCGGGGAGCTGTTTTTT
TRBV28,NA,TRBD1,TRBJ1-1,CASSVKGQGAGEAFF,TGTGCCAGCAGTGTAAAGGGACAGGGGGCTGGTGAAGCTTTCTTT
TRBV30,NA,TRBD1,TRBJ1-6,CAWGEGTGNSPLHF,TGTGCCTGGGGAGAGGGGACAGGAAATTCACCCCTCCACTTT
TRBV20-1,NA,TRBD2,TRBJ2-5,CSAARAGGSQETQYF,TGCAGTGCTGCCCGGGCGGGGGGATCTCAAGAGACCCAGTACTTC
TRBV4-1,NA,NA,TRBJ1-5,CASSQVESTPDQPQHF,TGCGCCAGCAGCCAAGTTGAGAGTACGCCGGATCAGCCCCAGCATTTT
TRBV6-1,NA,TRBD2,TRBJ2-3,CASTWTSGGDTQYF,TGTGCCAGCACCTGGACTAGCGGGGGTGATACGCAGTATTTT
TRBV20-1,NA,TRBD1,TRBJ1-2,CSARDSPTGIYGYTF,TGCAGTGCTAGAGATTCCCCGACAGGGATTTATGGCTACACCTTC
TRBV5-8,NA,NA,TRBJ2-3,CASSLGTSWGPDTQYF,TGTGCCAGCAGCTTGGGGACCTCCTGGGGCCCAGATACGCAGTATTTT
TRBV2,NA,NA,TRBJ1-1,CASKTDLDTEAFF,TGTGCCAGCAAGACTGATCTCGACACTGAAGCTTTCTTT
TRBV6-2/TRBV6-3,NA,NA,TRBJ2-1,CAILEGGAPGNEQFF,TGTGCCATCTTGGAGGGGGGGGCGCCGGGGAATGAGCAGTTCTTC
TRBV20-1,NA,NA,TRBJ2-5,CSATPGETQYF,TGCAGTGCAACCCCCGGGGAGACCCAGTACTTC
TRBV6-4,NA,NA,TRBJ1-5,CASSDSWRGLHNQPQHF,TGTGCCAGCAGTGACTCTTGGAGGGGATTACATAATCAGCCCCAGCATTTT
TRBV27,few,NA,TRBJ1-2,CASSFHPQTGANYGYTF,TGTGCCAGCAGTTTCCATCCCCAGACAGGAGCTAACTATGGCTACACCTTC
TRBV6-1,few,TRBD2,TRBJ2-1,CASNTGLAGPGEQFF,TGTGCCAGCAACACCGGACTAGCGGGGCCAGGGGAGCAGTTCTTC
TRBV4-2,few,NA,TRBJ1-2,CASSQGVSAPTYGYTF,TGTGCCAGCAGCCAAGGAGTGTCAGCCCCAACGTATGGCTACACCTTC
TRBV27,few,TRBD2,TRBJ2-7,CASNEGLGGSLVGEQYF,TGTGCCAGCAATGAAGGGCTCGGGGGGTCCTTGGTGGGGGAGCAGTACTTC
TRBV2,few,TRBD1,TRBJ1-2,CASSFQGDGYTF,TGTGCCAGCAGTTTCCAGGGGGATGGCTACACCTTC
TRBV27,few,NA,TRBJ1-5,CASSLSHGRGQPQHF,TGTGCCAGCAGTTTATCACACGGGAGAGGGCAGCCCCAGCATTTT
TRBV27,few,TRBD1,TRBJ2-1,CASSSRDRLNEQFF,TGTGCCAGCAGTTCCCGGGACAGGCTCAATGAGCAGTTCTTC
TRBV7-2,NA,NA,TRBJ1-2,CASSITGTNFYGYTF,TGTGCCAGCAGCATAACAGGGACAAACTTTTATGGCTACACCTTC
TRBV6-1,NA,NA,TRBJ1-6,CASSEEGAINYNSPLHF,TGTGCCAGCAGTGAAGAAGGGGCGATCAACTATAATTCACCCCTCCACTTT
TRBV6-4,few,NA,TRBJ1-6,CASSARGNSPLHF,TGTGCCAGCAGTGCAAGGGGAAATTCACCCCTCCACTTT
TRBV12-3/TRBV12-4,NA,NA,TRBJ1-5,CASSPSVGAGANLEPQHF,TGTGCCAGCAGCCCCTCTGTCGGGGCGGGGGCCAATTTGGAGCCCCAGCATTTT